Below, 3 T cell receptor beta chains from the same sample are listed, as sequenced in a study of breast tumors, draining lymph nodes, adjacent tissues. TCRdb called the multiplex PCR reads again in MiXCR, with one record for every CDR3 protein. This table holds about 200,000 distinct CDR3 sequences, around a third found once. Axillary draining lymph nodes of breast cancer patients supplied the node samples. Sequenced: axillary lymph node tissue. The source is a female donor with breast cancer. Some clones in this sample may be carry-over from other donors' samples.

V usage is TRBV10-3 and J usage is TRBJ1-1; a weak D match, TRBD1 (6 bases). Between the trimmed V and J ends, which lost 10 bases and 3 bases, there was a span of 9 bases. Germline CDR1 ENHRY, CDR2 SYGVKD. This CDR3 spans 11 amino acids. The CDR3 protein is CATAGDTEAFF. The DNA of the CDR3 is TGTGCCACCGCAGGGGACACTGAAGCTTTCTTT.

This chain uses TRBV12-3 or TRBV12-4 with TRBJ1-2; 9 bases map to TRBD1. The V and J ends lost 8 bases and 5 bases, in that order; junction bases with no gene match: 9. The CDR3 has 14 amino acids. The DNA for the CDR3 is TGTGCCAGCCCCCCAGGACAGGGGCGGTATGGCTACACCTTC. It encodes CASPPGQGRYGYTF.

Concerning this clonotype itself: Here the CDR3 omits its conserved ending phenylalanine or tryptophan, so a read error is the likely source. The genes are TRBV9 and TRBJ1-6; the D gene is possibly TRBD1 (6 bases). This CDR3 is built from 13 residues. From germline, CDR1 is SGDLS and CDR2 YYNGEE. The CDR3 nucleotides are TGCGCCAGCAGCGAACAGGGAGCTTCACCCCTCCACTAT. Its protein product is CASSEQGASPLHY.